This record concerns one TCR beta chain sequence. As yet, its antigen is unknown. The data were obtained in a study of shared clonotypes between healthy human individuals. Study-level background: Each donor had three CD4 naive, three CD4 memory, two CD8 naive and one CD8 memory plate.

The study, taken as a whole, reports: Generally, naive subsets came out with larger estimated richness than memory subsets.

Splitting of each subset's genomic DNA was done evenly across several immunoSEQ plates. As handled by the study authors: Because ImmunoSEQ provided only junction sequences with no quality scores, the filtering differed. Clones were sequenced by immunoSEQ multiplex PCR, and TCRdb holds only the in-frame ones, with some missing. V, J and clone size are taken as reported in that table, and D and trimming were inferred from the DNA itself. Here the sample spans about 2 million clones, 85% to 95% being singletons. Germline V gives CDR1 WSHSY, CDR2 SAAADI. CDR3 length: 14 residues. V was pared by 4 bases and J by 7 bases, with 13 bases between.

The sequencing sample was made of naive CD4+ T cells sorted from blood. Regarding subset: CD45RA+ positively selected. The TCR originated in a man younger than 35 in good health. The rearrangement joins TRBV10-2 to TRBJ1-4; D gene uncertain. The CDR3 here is CASSGSAEGEKLFF. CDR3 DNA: TGCGCCAGCAGTGGGTCAGCTGAGGGTGAAAAACTGTTTTTT.